A single sample gave rise to the 24 T cell receptor beta chains below, sequenced in a study of T cells in Graves' hyperthyroidism and ophthalmopathy. From RNA transcripts, TCR beta CDR3 regions were amplified. The HTBI primer set was used in a first-round RT-PCR of the TCR CDR3. A single record per CDR3 protein comes from TCRdb applying MiXCR to the multiplex PCR reads. Among 300,000 to 400,000 distinct CDR3 sequences listed, more than 14% were seen once. The specimen was blood. The source is a woman younger than 45 with Graves' ophthalmopathy.

In its sample, this clonotype was seen many times. The chain uses TRBV20-1 and TRBJ1-4; a possible D gene is TRBD1 (6 bases). V lost 2 bases to trimming and J lost 7 bases, with 14 bases between them. In germline, CDR1 is DFQATT, CDR2 SNEGSKA (reference sequence). This CDR3 comprises 14 residues. CDR3 bases: TGCAGTGCTAGACCAGGGGATTTCTCTGAAAAACTGTTTTTT. Residues: CSARPGDFSEKLFF.

This clonotype occurred many times. V usage is TRBV12-3 or TRBV12-4 and J usage is TRBJ1-5; D unresolved. The CDR3 sequence is 14 residues long. Trimming pared 3 bases from V and 7 bases from J, leaving 13 bases between. The CDR3 is CASSFTTPGQPQHF. Written as DNA, the CDR3 is TGTGCCAGCAGTTTTACCACGCCGGGGCAGCCCCAGCATTTT.

The V gene is TRBV14, the J gene TRBJ2-1; 11 positions match TRBD2. The germline CDR1 and CDR2 sequences are SGHDN and FVKESK. V gave up 5 bases and J gave up 8 bases; unmatched junction bases: 14. The CDR3 extends over 17 amino acids. The CDR3, as DNA: TGTGCCAGCAGCACGCACCGACTAGCGGGGTATATCTATGAGCAGTTCTTC. It encodes CASSTHRLAGYIYEQFF.

The rearrangement links TRBV20-1 to TRBJ2-1; TRBD2 aligns across 11 bases. The length of the CDR3 is 14 residues. V lost 4 bases to trimming and J lost 8 bases; unmatched junction nucleotides: 7. Germline V gene sequence: CDR1 DFQATT, CDR2 SNEGSKA (reference sequence). The CDR3 sequence is CSAMLAGGRYEQFF. The CDR3 DNA is TGCAGTGCTATGTTAGCGGGGGGGCGATATGAGCAGTTCTTC.

This clonotype occurred many times. This chain links TRBV12-3 or TRBV12-4 with TRBJ2-7; 7 positions match TRBD1. V trimming: 5 bases; J trimming: 4 bases; junction bases outside the gene matches: 8. This CDR3 is built from 14 residues. Here the CDR3 DNA reads TGTGCCAGCAGTAACAGGGGAGTCGCGTACGAGCAGTACTTC. This encodes CASSNRGVAYEQYF.

This clonotype has at least ten counts. The CDR3 DNA is TGTGCCAGCACCCCCCTTCTGGCTAGCGGGGGGCAAGAGACCCAGTACTTC. Its translation: CASTPLLASGGQETQYF. This chain joins TRBV7-6 and TRBJ2-5; 11 bases line up with TRBD2. CDR3 length equals 17 residues. The J segment lost 2 bases and the V segment lost 7 bases, leaving 12 bases of the junction unmatched. The V gene's germline CDR1 is SGHVS and CDR2 FNYEAQ. The full variable domain, rest sourced from reference TRBV7-6 and TRBJ2-5, is GAGVSQSPRYKVTKRGQDVALRCDPISGHVSLYWYRQALGQGPEFLTYFNYEAQQDKSGLPNDRFSAERPEGSISTLTIQRTEQRDSAMYRCASTPLLASGGQETQYFGPGTRLLVL.

A few counts support this clonotype. This chain links TRBV6-5 with TRBJ1-1; D is ambiguous. The CDR3 extends over 14 amino acids. Germline CDR1 is MNHEY and CDR2 is SVGAGI. The ends were cut back, 2 bases at V and 3 bases at J, with 10 bases in the middle. The CDR3 coding sequence is TGTGCCAGCAGTTACAACGGGAGGGACACTGAAGCTTTCTTT. Protein: CASSYNGRDTEAFF.

In regard to this clonotype: A much larger clone differs from this one at a single base, so this may be a read error. The final CDR3 position lacks the conserved phenylalanine or tryptophan, pointing to a likely read error. The CDR3 sequence is CASSDGPQETQYS. The CDR3 bases are TGTGCCAGCAGTGACGGGCCACAAGAGACCCAGTACTCC. This chain uses TRBV2 with TRBJ2-5; D call uncertain. Trimming cost V 3 bases and J 2 bases, with 7 bases left between them. CDR1 SNHLY and CDR2 FYNNEI come from the germline V gene. This CDR3 contains 13 residues.

V and J are TRBV30 and TRBJ2-7; D unresolved. Trimming took 0 bases from V and 7 from J, leaving 7 bases between them. Looked up from germline, CDR1 is GTSNPN and CDR2 is SVGIG (reference sequence). CDR3 size: 11 residues. Here the CDR3 reads CAWSVVGEQYF. In DNA form, the CDR3 reads TGTGCCTGGAGTGTAGTCGGGGAGCAGTACTTC.

This clonotype was observed many times. A read error may explain this, as a much larger clone is one base away. The gene calls are TRBV11-2 and TRBJ2-3; no clear D gene. The CDR3 is 13 amino acids. V was cut by 5 bases and J by 4 bases, with 10 bases left in between. Germline V lookup: CDR1 SGHAT, CDR2 FQNNGV. This CDR3 reads CASSEVSSDTQYF. The CDR3 bases are TGTGCCAGCAGCGAGGTCTCTTCAGATACGCAGTATTTT. Together with reference TRBV11-2 and TRBJ2-3, the CDR3 gives the full variable domain: EAGVAQSPRYKIIEKRQSVAFWCNPISGHATLYWYQQILGQGPKLLIQFQNNGVVDDSQLPKDRFSAERLKGVDSTLKIQPAKLEDSAVYLCASSEVSSDTQYFGPGTRLTVL.

This clonotype was seen repeatedly, ten times or more. The genes are TRBV7-9 and TRBJ2-5; a weak D match, TRBD2 (6 bases). The CDR3 length is 14 residues. Trimming stripped 6 bases from V and 4 bases from J, with 15 bases between. CDR1 and CDR2 (germline): SEHNR, FQNEAQ (reference sequence). CDR3 residues: CASRPLAGIETQYF. CDR3 DNA: TGTGCCAGCAGGCCTCTCGCGGGGATAGAGACCCAGTACTTC.

This clonotype was seen at least ten times. The chain recombines TRBV5-1 with TRBJ1-5; a weak D match, TRBD1 (6 bases). Germline CDR1 SGHRS, CDR2 YFSETQ. V shed 5 bases and J shed 4 bases, with 13 bases lying between them. There are 14 residues in the CDR3. The CDR3 DNA follows: TGCGCCAGCAGGGACAGTGGGCCGAATCAGCCCCAGCATTTT. The encoded protein is CASRDSGPNQPQHF.

Here the CDR3 reads CASGAGGTQPQHF. The CDR3 DNA follows: TGCGCCAGCGGGGCGGGGGGCACTCAGCCCCAGCATTTT. The V and J genes are TRBV10-2 and TRBJ1-5; D perhaps matches TRBD1 (6 bases). CDR1 and CDR2 from the germline V gene are WSHSY and SAAADI. V was cut by 8 bases and J by 6 bases, with 14 bases left in between. This CDR3 is 13 amino acids long.

In DNA, the CDR3 is TGTGCCAGCAGTTTATCGTCGGGAGTCGGGGCCAACGTCCTGACTTTC. Its translation: CASSLSSGVGANVLTF. The J gene is TRBJ2-6, the V gene TRBV27; a weak D match, TRBD2 (6 bases). The V and J ends lost 0 bases and 4 bases respectively, with 10 bases between them. Germline CDR1 is MNHEY and CDR2 is SMNVEV (reference sequence). The CDR3 length is 16 residues.

This clonotype has a count of ten or more. This chain joins TRBV18 and TRBJ1-1; D unresolved. CDR1 is KGHSH, CDR2 LQKENI, per germline. The CDR3 spans 14 residues. Trimming stripped 3 bases from V and 6 bases from J, with 14 bases between. In DNA form, the CDR3 reads TGTGCCAGCTCACCTAAGCGGGATTGGGCTGAAGCTTTCTTT. Translation gives CASSPKRDWAEAFF.

This clonotype was detected only a few times. The genes are TRBV29-1 and TRBJ1-2; 7 bases match TRBD1. J was trimmed by 9 bases and V by 8 bases; bases with no gene match: 6. Germline V gene lookup returns CDR1 SQVTM and CDR2 ANQGSEA. This CDR3 contains 10 residues. CDR3 residues: CSIVTGSYTF. CDR3 DNA sequence: TGCAGCATAGTGACAGGGAGCTACACCTTC.

This clonotype was seen many times. The J gene is TRBJ1-1, the V gene TRBV11-2, with D maybe TRBD1 (6 bases). The germline V gene encodes CDR1 SGHAT and CDR2 FQNNGV. The CDR3 is 14 residues long. V shed 8 bases and J shed 5 bases, with 18 bases lying between them. DNA of the CDR3: TGTGCCAGCGGACAACAGGGCGGGTGGACTGAAGCTTTCTTT. Its translation: CASGQQGGWTEAFF.

With respect to this clonotype: Since a much larger clone is just one base distant, this may be a read error. The J gene is TRBJ1-2, the V gene TRBV28, with D perhaps TRBD1 (5 bases). The CDR3 totals 13 residues. Germline V gene data show CDR1 as MDHEN and CDR2 as SYDVKM. V was cut by 7 bases and J by 4 bases, with 13 bases left in between. The CDR3 coding sequence is TGTGCCAGCACCCGGCGGGGGAGCTATGGCTACACCTTC. This gives the protein CASTRRGSYGYTF.

This clonotype was counted only a few times. The rearrangement joins TRBV28 to TRBJ1-3; no clear D gene. Trimming pared 6 bases from V and 5 bases from J, leaving 2 bases between. Germline CDR1 reads MDHEN; CDR2 reads SYDVKM. The CDR3 has 10 residues. CDR3 sequence reads: CASSRNTIYF. CDR3 DNA: TGTGCCAGCAGCCGAAACACCATATATTTT.

This clonotype was found many times. The chain combines TRBV9 with TRBJ1-2; D is undetermined. Trimming took off 2 bases at V and 7 bases at J, with 9 bases between the two ends. CDR1 is SGDLS, CDR2 YYNGEE, per germline. There are 12 residues in the CDR3. Here the CDR3 reads CASSVAKGGYTF. CDR3 nucleotide sequence: TGTGCCAGCAGCGTCGCCAAGGGTGGCTACACCTTC.

Worth noting for this clonotype: No conserved phenylalanine or tryptophan is present at the end of the CDR3, so a read error is the likely explanation. The chain is built from TRBV6-1 and TRBJ2-3; TRBD1 might be the D (6 bases). V shed 7 bases and J shed 0 bases, with 11 bases lying between them. Looked up from germline, CDR1 is MNHNS and CDR2 is SASEGT. This CDR3 has 14 residues. CDR3 protein: CASKRTASTDTQYL. Here the CDR3 DNA reads TGTGCCAGCAAGAGGACAGCTAGCACAGATACGCAGTATCTT.

This clonotype was recorded once. The chain carries TRBV29-1 and TRBJ1-1; D might be TRBD1 (6 bases). V lost 7 bases and J 3 bases, leaving 21 bases between the germline ends. The CDR3 runs to 15 residues. Per the germline V gene, CDR1 is SQVTM and CDR2 is ANQGSEA. CDR3 DNA sequence: TGCAGCGGGGGGGGGGGGGGCGCGGGGGACACTGAAGCTTTCTTT. Its translation is CSGGGGGAGDTEAFF.

This clonotype was seen at least ten times. The gene calls are TRBV15 and TRBJ2-2; D is unclear. The CDR3 covers 13 residues. V dropped 0 bases and J dropped 6 bases, with 5 bases sitting between them. Per the germline V gene, CDR1 is LNHNV and CDR2 is YYDKDF (reference sequence). The CDR3 reads CATSRDDPGELFF. For the CDR3, the DNA is TGTGCCACCAGCAGAGATGATCCCGGGGAGCTGTTTTTT.

This clonotype came up many times. The chain employs TRBV11-2 and TRBJ1-3; D is unclear. Between the trimmed V and J ends, which lost 0 bases and 0 bases, there was a span of 6 bases. Germline V gene data show CDR1 as SGHAT and CDR2 as FQNNGV. The CDR3 contains 15 residues. The CDR3 loop reads CASSLDGSSGNTIYF. CDR3 DNA sequence: TGTGCCAGCAGCTTAGACGGAAGCTCTGGAAACACCATATATTTT. The entire variable domain, with the rest obtained from reference TRBV11-2 and TRBJ1-3, is as follows: EAGVAQSPRYKIIEKRQSVAFWCNPISGHATLYWYQQILGQGPKLLIQFQNNGVVDDSQLPKDRFSAERLKGVDSTLKIQPAKLEDSAVYLCASSLDGSSGNTIYFGEGSWLTVV.